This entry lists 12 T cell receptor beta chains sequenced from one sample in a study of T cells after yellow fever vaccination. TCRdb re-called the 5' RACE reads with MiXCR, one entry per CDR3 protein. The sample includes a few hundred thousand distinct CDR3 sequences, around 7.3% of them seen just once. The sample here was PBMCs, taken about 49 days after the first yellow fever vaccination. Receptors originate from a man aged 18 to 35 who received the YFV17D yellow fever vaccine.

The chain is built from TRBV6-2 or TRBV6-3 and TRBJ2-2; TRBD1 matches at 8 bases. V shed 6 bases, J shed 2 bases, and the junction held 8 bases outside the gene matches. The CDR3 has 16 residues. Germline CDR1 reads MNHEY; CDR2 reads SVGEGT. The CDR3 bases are TGTGCCAGCAGCCAAACCGGACAGGGTAACACCGGGGAGCTGTTTTTT. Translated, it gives CASSQTGQGNTGELFF.

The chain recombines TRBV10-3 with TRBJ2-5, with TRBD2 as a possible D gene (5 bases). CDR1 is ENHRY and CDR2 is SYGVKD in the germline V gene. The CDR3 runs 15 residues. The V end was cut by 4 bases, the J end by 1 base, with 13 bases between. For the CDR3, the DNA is TGTGCCATCAGTGGACCCTCCCGGGGCCAAGAGACCCAGTACTTC. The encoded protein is CAISGPSRGQETQYF.

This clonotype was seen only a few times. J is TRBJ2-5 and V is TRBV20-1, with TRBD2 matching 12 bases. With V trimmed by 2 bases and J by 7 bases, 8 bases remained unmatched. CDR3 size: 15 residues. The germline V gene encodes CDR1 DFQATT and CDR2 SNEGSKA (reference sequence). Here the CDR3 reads CSARLAGGERGTQYF. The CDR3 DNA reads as TGCAGTGCTAGACTAGCGGGGGGGGAACGGGGGACCCAGTACTTC.

The DNA for the CDR3 is TGTGCCAGCAGTGACCTCCAGGGACAGGGGGCCTACAATGAGCAGTTCTTC. Its protein product is CASSDLQGQGAYNEQFF. The V gene is TRBV25-1, the J gene TRBJ2-1; 11 nucleotides match TRBD1. Germline CDR1 and CDR2: MGHDK and SYGVNS. The V segment lost 3 bases and the J segment 2 bases; nucleotides outside the gene matches: 6. This CDR3 region has 17 residues.

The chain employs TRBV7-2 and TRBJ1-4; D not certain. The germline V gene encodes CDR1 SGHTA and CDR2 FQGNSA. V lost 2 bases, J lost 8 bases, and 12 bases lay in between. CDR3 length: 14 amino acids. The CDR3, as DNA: TGTGCCAGCAGCTTACTAGGAGGTGGGGAAAAACTGTTTTTT. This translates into CASSLLGGGEKLFF.

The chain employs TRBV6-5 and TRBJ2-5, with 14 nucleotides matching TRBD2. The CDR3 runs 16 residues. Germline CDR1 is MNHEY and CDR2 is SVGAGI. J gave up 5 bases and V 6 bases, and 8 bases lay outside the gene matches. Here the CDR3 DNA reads TGTGCCAGCAGCCTTGGGACTAGCGGGGGCTGGGAGACCCAGTACTTC. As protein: CASSLGTSGGWETQYF.

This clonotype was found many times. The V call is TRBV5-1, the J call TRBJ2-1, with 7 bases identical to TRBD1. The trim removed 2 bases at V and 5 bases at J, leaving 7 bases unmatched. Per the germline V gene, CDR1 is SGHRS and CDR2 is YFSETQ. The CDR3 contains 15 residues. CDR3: CASSLYGQENNEQFF. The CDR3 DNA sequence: TGCGCCAGCAGCTTATATGGACAGGAAAACAATGAGCAGTTCTTC.

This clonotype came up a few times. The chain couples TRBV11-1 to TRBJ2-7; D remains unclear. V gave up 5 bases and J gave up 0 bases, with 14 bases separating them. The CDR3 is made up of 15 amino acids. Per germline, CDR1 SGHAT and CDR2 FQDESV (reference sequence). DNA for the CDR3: TGTGCCAGCAGCGGTGTGGCAGCAAACTCCTACGAGCAGTACTTC. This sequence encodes CASSGVAANSYEQYF.

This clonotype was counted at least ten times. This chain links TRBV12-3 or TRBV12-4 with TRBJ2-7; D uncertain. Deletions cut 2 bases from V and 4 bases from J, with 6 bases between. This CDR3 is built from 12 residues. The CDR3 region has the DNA TGTGCCAGCAGTTTAATACCATACGAGCAGTACTTC. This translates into CASSLIPYEQYF.

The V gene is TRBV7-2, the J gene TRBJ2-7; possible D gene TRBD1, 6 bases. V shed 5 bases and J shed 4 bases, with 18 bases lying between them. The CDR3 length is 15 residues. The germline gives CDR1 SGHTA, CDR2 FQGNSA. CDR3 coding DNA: TGTGCCAGCAGCACTCCGACAGGAGACTCTTACGAGCAGTACTTC. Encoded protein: CASSTPTGDSYEQYF.

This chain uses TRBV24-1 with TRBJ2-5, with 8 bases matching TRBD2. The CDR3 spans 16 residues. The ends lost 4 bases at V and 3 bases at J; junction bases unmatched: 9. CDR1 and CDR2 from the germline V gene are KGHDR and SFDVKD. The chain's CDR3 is CATSEGRGGLEETQYF. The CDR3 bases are TGTGCCACCAGTGAGGGTCGGGGGGGCTTAGAAGAGACCCAGTACTTC.

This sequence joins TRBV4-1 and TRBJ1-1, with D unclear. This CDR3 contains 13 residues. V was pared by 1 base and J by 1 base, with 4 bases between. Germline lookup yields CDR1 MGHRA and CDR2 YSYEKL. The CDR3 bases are TGCGCCAGCAGCCAAGTCCCGAACACTGAAGCTTTCTTT. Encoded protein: CASSQVPNTEAFF.